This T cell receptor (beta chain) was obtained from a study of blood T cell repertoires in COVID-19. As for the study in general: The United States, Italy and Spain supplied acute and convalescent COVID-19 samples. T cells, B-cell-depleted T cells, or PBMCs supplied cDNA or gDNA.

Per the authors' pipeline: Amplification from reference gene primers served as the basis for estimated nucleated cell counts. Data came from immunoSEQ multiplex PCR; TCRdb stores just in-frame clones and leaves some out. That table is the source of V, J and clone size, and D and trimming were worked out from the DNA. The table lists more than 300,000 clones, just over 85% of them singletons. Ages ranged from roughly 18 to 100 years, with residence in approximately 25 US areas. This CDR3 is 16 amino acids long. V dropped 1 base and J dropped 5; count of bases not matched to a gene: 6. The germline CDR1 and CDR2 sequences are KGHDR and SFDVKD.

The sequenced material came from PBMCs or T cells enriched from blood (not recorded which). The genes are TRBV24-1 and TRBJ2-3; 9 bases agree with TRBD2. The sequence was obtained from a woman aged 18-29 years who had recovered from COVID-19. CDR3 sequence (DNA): TGTGCCACCAGTGATTTCAGCTCTAGCGGGATAGATACGCAGTATTTT. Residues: CATSDFSSSGIDTQYF.